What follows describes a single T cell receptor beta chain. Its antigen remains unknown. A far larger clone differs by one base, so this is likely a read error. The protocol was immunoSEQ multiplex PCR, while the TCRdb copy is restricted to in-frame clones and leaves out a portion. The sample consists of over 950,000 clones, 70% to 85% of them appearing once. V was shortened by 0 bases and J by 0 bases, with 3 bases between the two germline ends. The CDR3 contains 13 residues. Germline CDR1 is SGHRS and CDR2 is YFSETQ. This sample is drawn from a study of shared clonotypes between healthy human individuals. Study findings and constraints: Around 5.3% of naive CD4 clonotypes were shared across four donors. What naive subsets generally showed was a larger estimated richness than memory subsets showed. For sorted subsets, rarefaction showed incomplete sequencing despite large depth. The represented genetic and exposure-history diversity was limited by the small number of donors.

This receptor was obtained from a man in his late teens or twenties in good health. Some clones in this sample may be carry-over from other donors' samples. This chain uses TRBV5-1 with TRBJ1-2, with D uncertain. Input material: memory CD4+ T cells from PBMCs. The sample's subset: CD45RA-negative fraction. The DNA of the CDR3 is TGCGCCAGCAGCTTGGATCCTAACTATGGCTACACCTTC. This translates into CASSLDPNYGYTF.